Below are 14 T cell receptor beta chains sequenced from a single sample in a study of CD8 T cells in Susac syndrome. It was with random hexamers that about 0.45 to 1 ug RNA was reverse transcribed. Each CDR3 protein is one row after TCRdb ran MiXCR on the immunoSEQ multiplex PCR reads. The sample has roughly 190,000 distinct CDR3 sequences; around 93% are singletons. Sequenced material: CD4+ T cells from PBMCs. These receptors all stem from a human donor in good health.

CDR3 sequence reads: CASSAAYQETQYF. In nucleotides, the CDR3 is TGTGCCAGCAGCGCCGCATACCAAGAGACCCAGTACTTC. The rearrangement joins TRBV7-2 to TRBJ2-5, with unresolved D. Germline CDR1 SGHTA, CDR2 FQGNSA. The germline V and J ends were trimmed by 5 bases and 0 bases, with 7 bases remaining between them. The CDR3 is 13 residues long.

V gene TRBV7-9 combines with J gene TRBJ1-2, with TRBD1 matching over 10 bases. Germline V lookup: CDR1 SEHNR, CDR2 FQNEAQ (reference sequence). After removal of 3 bases from V and 1 base from J, the junction contained 5 bases not matched to a gene. The CDR3 is 16 amino acids. The CDR3 spells CASSFRQGALNYGYTF. The CDR3 DNA sequence: TGTGCCAGCAGCTTCAGACAGGGGGCCCTTAACTATGGCTACACCTTC.

This clonotype was counted a single time. The rearrangement uses TRBV20-1 and TRBJ1-5, with D maybe TRBD1 (6 bases). The CDR3 length is 15 residues. The germline V gene encodes CDR1 DFQATT and CDR2 SNEGSKA (reference sequence). Trimming removed 5 bases from V and 5 bases from J, with 19 bases in between. The DNA for the CDR3 is TGCAGTGCTGTATCGGGGCAGGGGTACGATCAGCCCCAGCATTTT. This codes for CSAVSGQGYDQPQHF.

The chain is built from TRBV7-8 and TRBJ2-3; 8 bases are shared with TRBD1. The CDR3 is 15 residues long. The V gene's germline CDR1 is SGHVS and CDR2 FQNEAQ. Trimming at V came to 5 bases and at J to 6 bases, leaving 10 bases not matched to a gene. CDR3 in amino acids: CASSRRQGKVDTQYF. The CDR3 nucleotides are TGTGCCAGCAGCCGAAGACAGGGGAAAGTGGATACGCAGTATTTT.

The chain links TRBV24-1 to TRBJ2-5; the D is unclear. This CDR3 is 14 amino acids long. V was pared by 3 bases and J by 4 bases, with 11 bases between. Germline V lookup: CDR1 KGHDR, CDR2 SFDVKD. The CDR3 DNA reads as TGTGCCACCAGTGATATCCGGGCTCGAGAGACCCAGTACTTC. It is translated as CATSDIRARETQYF.

The genes are TRBV11-2 and TRBJ1-1; the D is unclear. CDR3 length: 14 amino acids. The germline V gene encodes CDR1 SGHAT and CDR2 FQNNGV. V was clipped by 7 bases and J by 1 base, with 13 bases between them. CDR3 sequence (DNA): TGTGCCAGCACCCCCGAGCCGTCGAACACTGAAGCTTTCTTT. Amino acid sequence: CASTPEPSNTEAFF.

This chain joins TRBV5-1 and TRBJ2-5; 9 bases are a match to TRBD1. CDR3 length: 15 residues. Germline CDR1 SGHRS, CDR2 YFSETQ. V dropped 1 base and J dropped 5; count of bases not matched to a gene: 6. In DNA form, the CDR3 reads TGCGCCAGCAGCTTGCGTACAGGGGGCGGGGAGACCCAGTACTTC. Its protein is CASSLRTGGGETQYF. Variable domain in full (rest from reference TRBV5-1 and TRBJ2-5): KAGVTQTPRYLIKTRGQQVTLSCSPISGHRSVSWYQQTPGQGLQFLFEYFSETQRNKGNFPGRFSGRQFSNSRSEMNVSTLELGDSALYLCASSLRTGGGETQYFGPGTRLLVL.

The chain links TRBV3-1 to TRBJ2-5; no clear D. CDR1 is LGHDT and CDR2 is YNNKEL in the germline V gene (reference sequence). V lost 0 bases, J lost 10 bases, and 9 bases lay in between. CDR3 length: 12 amino acids. The CDR3 reads CASSQDRTVQYF. CDR3 DNA sequence: TGTGCCAGCAGCCAAGATCGAACAGTCCAGTACTTC.

This chain connects TRBV20-1 to TRBJ2-3; 9 bases match TRBD2. CDR1 and CDR2 (germline): DFQATT, SNEGSKA (reference sequence). The V segment lost 2 bases and the J segment 4 bases; nucleotides outside the gene matches: 10. This CDR3 spans 16 amino acids. This CDR3 is CSARRFGSGSADTQYF. CDR3 nucleotide sequence: TGCAGTGCTAGACGGTTCGGTAGCGGGAGCGCAGATACGCAGTATTTT.

The chain uses TRBV5-1 and TRBJ2-1; D could derive from TRBD1 or TRBD2 (5 bases each). Trimming shortened V by 5 bases and J by 8 bases, and 14 bases separated the two germline ends. This CDR3 has 13 residues. Germline CDR1 and CDR2: SGHRS and YFSETQ. DNA of the CDR3: TGCGCCAGCAGTTTTGGCAGGGACCATGAGCAGTTCTTC. As protein: CASSFGRDHEQFF.

For the CDR3, the DNA is TGTGCCAGCAGTTTTAGTCGCGGATACTACGAGCAGTACTTC. This gives the protein CASSFSRGYYEQYF. The chain combines TRBV28 with TRBJ2-7; D uncertain. The germline V and J ends were trimmed by 3 bases and 3 bases, with 12 bases remaining between them. The germline V gene encodes CDR1 MDHEN and CDR2 SYDVKM. CDR3 size: 14 residues.

The rearrangement uses TRBV7-9 and TRBJ2-3; 8 nucleotides agree with TRBD2. The V segment lost 6 bases and the J segment 4 bases; nucleotides outside the gene matches: 9. The CDR3 is made up of 15 amino acids. Germline V lookup: CDR1 SEHNR, CDR2 FQNEAQ (reference sequence). In DNA form, the CDR3 reads TGTGCCAGCAGTCTCGGGGGGGCCGGCGCAGATACGCAGTATTTT. Its translation: CASSLGGAGADTQYF. The full variable domain, with the rest looked up from reference TRBV7-9 and TRBJ2-3, is DTGVSQNPRHKITKRGQNVTFRCDPISEHNRLYWYRQTLGQGPEFLTYFQNEAQLEKSRLLSDRFSAERPKGSFSTLEIQRTEQGDSAMYLCASSLGGAGADTQYFGPGTRLTVL.

This sequence joins TRBV7-3 and TRBJ2-5; TRBD2 is a possible D gene (6 bases). V lost 2 bases, J lost 0 bases, and 7 bases lay in between. Looked up from germline, CDR1 is SGHTA and CDR2 is FQGTGA. The CDR3 is made up of 14 amino acids. CDR3 coding DNA: TGTGCCAGCAGCTTAGCGGGGAACCAAGAGACCCAGTACTTC. Protein: CASSLAGNQETQYF.

The chain links TRBV19 to TRBJ2-3; tentatively, D is TRBD1 or TRBD2 (5 bases each). V gave up 7 bases and J gave up 3 bases, with 17 bases separating them. This CDR3 has 15 residues. CDR1 LNHDA and CDR2 SQIVND come from the germline V gene (reference sequence). The CDR3 coding sequence is TGTGCCAGTACCCCCGACGGGGCTCCTACAGATACGCAGTATTTT. Amino acids: CASTPDGAPTDTQYF.